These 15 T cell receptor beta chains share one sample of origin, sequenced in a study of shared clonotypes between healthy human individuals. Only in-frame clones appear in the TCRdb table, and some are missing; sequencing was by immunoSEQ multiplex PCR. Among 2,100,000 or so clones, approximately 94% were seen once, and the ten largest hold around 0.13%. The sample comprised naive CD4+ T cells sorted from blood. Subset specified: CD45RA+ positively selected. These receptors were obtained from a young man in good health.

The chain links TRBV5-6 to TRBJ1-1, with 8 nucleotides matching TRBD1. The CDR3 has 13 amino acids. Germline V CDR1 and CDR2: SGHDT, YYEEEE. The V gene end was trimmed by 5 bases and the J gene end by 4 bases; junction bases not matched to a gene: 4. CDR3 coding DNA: TGTGCCAGCAGGGTCACAGGGGGCACTGAAGCTTTCTTT. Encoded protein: CASRVTGGTEAFF.

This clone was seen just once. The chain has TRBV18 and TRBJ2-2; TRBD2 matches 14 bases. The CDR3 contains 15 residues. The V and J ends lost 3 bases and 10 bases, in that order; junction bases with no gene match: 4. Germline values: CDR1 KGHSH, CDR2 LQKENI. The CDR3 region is CASSPGLAGVEELFF. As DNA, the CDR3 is TGTGCCAGCTCACCGGGACTAGCGGGAGTCGAGGAGCTGTTTTTT.

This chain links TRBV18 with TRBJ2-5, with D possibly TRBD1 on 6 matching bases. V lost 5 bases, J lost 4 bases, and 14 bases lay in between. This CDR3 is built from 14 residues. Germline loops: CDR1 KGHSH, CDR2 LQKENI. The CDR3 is CASSKTGFGETQYF. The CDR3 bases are TGTGCCAGCTCAAAAACAGGGTTTGGAGAGACCCAGTACTTC.

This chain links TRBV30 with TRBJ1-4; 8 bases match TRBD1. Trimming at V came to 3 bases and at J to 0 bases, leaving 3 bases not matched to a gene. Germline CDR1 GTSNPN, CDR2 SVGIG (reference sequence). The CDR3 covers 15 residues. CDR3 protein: CAWRPGGTTNEKLFF. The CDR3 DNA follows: TGTGCCTGGAGGCCAGGGGGCACAACTAATGAAAAACTGTTTTTT.

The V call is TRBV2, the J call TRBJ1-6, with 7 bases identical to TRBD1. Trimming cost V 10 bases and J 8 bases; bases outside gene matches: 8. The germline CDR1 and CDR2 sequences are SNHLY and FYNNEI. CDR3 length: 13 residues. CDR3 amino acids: CATHRGGDSPLHF. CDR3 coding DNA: TGTGCCACCCACAGGGGAGGGGATTCACCCCTCCACTTT.

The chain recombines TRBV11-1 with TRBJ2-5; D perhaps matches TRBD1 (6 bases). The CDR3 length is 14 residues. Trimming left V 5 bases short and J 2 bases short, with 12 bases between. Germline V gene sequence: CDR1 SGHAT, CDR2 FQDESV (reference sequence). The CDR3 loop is CASSPGQLQETQYF. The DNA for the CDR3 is TGTGCCAGCAGCCCTGGACAGTTGCAAGAGACCCAGTACTTC.

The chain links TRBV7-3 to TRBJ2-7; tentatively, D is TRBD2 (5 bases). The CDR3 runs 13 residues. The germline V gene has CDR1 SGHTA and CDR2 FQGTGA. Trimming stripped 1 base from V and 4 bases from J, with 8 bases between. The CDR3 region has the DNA TGTGCCAGCAGCTTAATCCCGGGGTACGAGCAGTACTTC. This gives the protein CASSLIPGYEQYF. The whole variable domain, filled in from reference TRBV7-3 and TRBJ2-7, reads GAGVSQTPSNKVTEKGKYVELRCDPISGHTALYWYRQSLGQGPEFLIYFQGTGAADDSGLPNDRFFAVRPEGSVSTLKIQRTERGDSAVYLCASSLIPGYEQYFGPGTRLTVT.

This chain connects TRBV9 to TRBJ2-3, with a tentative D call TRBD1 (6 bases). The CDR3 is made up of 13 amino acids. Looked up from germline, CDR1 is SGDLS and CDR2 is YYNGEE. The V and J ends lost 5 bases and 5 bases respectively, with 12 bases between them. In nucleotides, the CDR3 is TGTGCCAGCAGGGGGACATTTGGAGATACGCAGTATTTT. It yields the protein CASRGTFGDTQYF.

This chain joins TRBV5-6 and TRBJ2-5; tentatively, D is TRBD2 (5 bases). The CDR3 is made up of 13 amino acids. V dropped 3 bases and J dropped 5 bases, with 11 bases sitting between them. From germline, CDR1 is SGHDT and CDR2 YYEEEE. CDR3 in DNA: TGTGCCAGCAGCTCGGACGGCGGGGAGACCCAGTACTTC. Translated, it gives CASSSDGGETQYF.

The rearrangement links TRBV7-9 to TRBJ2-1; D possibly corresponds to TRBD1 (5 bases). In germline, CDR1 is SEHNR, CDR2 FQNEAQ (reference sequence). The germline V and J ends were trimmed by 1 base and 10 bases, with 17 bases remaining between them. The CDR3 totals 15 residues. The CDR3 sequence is CASSLDGALIREQFF. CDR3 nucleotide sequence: TGTGCCAGCAGCTTAGATGGGGCACTCATAAGGGAGCAGTTCTTC. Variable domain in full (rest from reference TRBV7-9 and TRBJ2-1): DTGVSQNPRHKITKRGQNVTFRCDPISEHNRLYWYRQTLGQGPEFLTYFQNEAQLEKSRLLSDRFSAERPKGSFSTLEIQRTEQGDSAMYLCASSLDGALIREQFFGPGTRLTVL.

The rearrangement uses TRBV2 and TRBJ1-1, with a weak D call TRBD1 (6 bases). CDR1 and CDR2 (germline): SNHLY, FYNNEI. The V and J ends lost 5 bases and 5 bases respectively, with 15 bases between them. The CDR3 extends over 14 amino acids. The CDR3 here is CASSLQGLQTEAFF. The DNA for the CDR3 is TGTGCCAGCAGTCTACAGGGTCTGCAGACTGAAGCTTTCTTT.

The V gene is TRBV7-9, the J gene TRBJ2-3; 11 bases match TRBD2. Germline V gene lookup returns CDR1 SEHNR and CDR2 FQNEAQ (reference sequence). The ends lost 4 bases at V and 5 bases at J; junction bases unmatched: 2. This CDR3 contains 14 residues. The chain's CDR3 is CASSWGTSGDTQYF. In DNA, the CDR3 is TGTGCCAGCAGCTGGGGGACTAGCGGAGATACGCAGTATTTT.

The CDR3 reads CASTPTRSGANVLTF. The CDR3 region has the DNA TGTGCCAGCACCCCAACCCGCTCTGGGGCCAACGTCCTGACTTTC. The rearrangement links TRBV27 to TRBJ2-6; D is undetermined. CDR1 is MNHEY and CDR2 is SMNVEV in the germline V gene (reference sequence). The CDR3 loop spans 15 amino acids. The ends were cut back, 7 bases at V and 0 bases at J, with 10 bases in the middle.

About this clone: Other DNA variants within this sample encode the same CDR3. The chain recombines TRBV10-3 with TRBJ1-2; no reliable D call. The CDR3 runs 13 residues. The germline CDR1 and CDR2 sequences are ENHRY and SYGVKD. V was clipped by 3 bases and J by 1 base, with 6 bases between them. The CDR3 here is CAISDRGNYGYTF. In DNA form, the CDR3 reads TGTGCCATCAGTGACCGGGGTAACTATGGCTACACCTTC.

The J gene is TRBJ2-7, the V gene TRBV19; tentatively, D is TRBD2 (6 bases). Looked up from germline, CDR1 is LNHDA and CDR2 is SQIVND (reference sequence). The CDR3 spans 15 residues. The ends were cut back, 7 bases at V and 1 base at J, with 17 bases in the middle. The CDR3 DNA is TGTGCCAGTACCGTTGGGAGCGGGTCTTCCTACGAGCAGTACTTC. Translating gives CASTVGSGSSYEQYF. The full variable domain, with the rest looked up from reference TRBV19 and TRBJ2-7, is DGGITQSPKYLFRKEGQNVTLSCEQNLNHDAMYWYRQDPGQGLRLIYYSQIVNDFQKGDIAEGYSVSREKKESFPLTVTSAQKNPTAFYLCASTVGSGSSYEQYFGPGTRLTVT.